The T cell receptor beta chain described here comes from a study of T cells in localized non-small cell lung cancer. From germline, CDR1 is SGHNT and CDR2 YYREEE (reference sequence). CDR3 size: 14 residues. J gave up 3 bases and V 4 bases, and 4 bases lay outside the gene matches. This clone was observed once. Assay used: immunoSEQ multiplex PCR; TCRdb lists only in-frame clones, some missing. Among approximately 23,000 clones, roughly 90% were seen once, and the ten largest hold over 5%. V and J are TRBV5-4 and TRBJ2-7; 10 nucleotides align to TRBD2. The sequence was collected from a man aged 35 to 69 with stage II lung adenocarcinoma. The sequenced sample was PBMCs, obtained before any cancer treatment. CDR3 residues: CASSEAGGVYEQYF. DNA for the CDR3: TGTGCCAGCAGCGAAGCGGGGGGGGTCTACGAGCAGTACTTC. The entire variable domain, with the rest obtained from reference TRBV5-4 and TRBJ2-7, is as follows: ETGVTQSPTHLIKTRGQQVTLRCSSQSGHNTVSWYQQALGQGPQFIFQYYREEENGRGNFPPRFSGLQFPNYSSELNVNALELDDSALYLCASSEAGGVYEQYFGPGTRLTVT.